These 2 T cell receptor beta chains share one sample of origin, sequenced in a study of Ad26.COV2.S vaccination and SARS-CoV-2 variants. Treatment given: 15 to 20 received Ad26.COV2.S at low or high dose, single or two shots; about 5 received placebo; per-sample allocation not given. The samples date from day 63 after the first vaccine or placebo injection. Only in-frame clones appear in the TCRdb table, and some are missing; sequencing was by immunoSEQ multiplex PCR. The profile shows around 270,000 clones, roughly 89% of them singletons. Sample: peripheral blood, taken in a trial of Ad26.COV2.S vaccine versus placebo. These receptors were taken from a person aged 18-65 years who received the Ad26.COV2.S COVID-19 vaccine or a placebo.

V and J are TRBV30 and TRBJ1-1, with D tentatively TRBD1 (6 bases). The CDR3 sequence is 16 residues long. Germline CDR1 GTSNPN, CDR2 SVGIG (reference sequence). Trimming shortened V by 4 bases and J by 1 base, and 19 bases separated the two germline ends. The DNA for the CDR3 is TGTGCCTGGAACACAGGGTCGATTGGTCGGAACACTGAAGCTTTCTTT. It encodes CAWNTGSIGRNTEAFF.

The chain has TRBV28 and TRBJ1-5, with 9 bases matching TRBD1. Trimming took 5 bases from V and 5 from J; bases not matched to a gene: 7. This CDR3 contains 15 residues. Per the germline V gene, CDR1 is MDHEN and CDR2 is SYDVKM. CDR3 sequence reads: CASSRQGVRYQPQHF. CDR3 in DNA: TGTGCCAGCAGTAGACAGGGGGTCAGATATCAGCCCCAGCATTTT. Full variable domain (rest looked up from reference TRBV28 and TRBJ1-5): DVKVTQSSRYLVKRTGEKVFLECVQDMDHENMFWYRQDPGLGLRLIYFSYDVKMKEKGDIPEGYSVSREKKERFSLILESASTNQTSMYLCASSRQGVRYQPQHFGDGTRLSIL.